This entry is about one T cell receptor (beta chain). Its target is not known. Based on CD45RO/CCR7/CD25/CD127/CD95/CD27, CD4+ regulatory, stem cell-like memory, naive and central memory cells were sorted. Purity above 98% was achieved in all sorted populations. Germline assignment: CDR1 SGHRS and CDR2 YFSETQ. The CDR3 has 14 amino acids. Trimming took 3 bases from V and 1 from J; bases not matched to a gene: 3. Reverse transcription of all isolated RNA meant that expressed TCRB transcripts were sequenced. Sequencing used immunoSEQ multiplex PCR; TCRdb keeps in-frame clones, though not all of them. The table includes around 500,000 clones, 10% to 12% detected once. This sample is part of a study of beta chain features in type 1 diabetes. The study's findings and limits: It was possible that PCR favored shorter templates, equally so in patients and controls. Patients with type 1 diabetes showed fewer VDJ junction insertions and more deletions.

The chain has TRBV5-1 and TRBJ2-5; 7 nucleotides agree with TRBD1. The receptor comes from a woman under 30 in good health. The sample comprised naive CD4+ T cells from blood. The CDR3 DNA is TGCGCCAGCAGCTCGGACAGGAGCCAAGAGACCCAGTACTTC. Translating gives CASSSDRSQETQYF.